The T cell receptor (beta chain) described here comes from a study of CD8+CD57+ T cells in acquired aplastic anemia. About the study: Sorted CD4+ and CD8+ cells gave an average of approximately 3 ug of DNA. An average of about 11 million reads for CD4+ cells was obtained from healthy donors.

This clonotype appeared many times. Its antigen remains unknown. Genomic DNA was employed as the template in profiling TCR beta VDJ and CDR3. TCRdb fed the reads into MiXCR, producing one record per CDR3 protein. The sample yields about 180,000 distinct CDR3 sequences, 40% to 55% seen once. There are 14 residues in the CDR3. Germline V gives CDR1 SGHTA, CDR2 FQGNSA. V shed 5 bases and J shed 4 bases, with 11 bases lying between them. Study outcomes and limitations: The number of CD8+ CDR3 sequences shared by patients and controls was about 30. CD8+ Simpson's diversity in patients was not significantly different from that in controls.

The V and J genes are TRBV7-2 and TRBJ2-2; D is undetermined. The receptor comes from a human donor in good health. The sample consisted of sorted CD4+, CD8+, or CD8+CD57+ T cells (not recorded which) from PBMCs. The CDR3: CASSHKAVTGELFF. In DNA form, the CDR3 reads TGTGCCAGCAGCCATAAGGCTGTCACCGGGGAGCTGTTTTTT.